These T cell receptor beta chains were read from a single sample in a study of cytomegalovirus exposure and HLA in healthy donors. The protocol was immunoSEQ multiplex PCR, while the TCRdb copy is restricted to in-frame clones and leaves out a portion. This table lists approximately 100,000 clones. The sample taken for sequencing was PBMCs. Source of these receptors: a man in his forties or fifties in good health and CMV-seronegative. CDR3s include the opening cysteine and the closing phenylalanine or tryptophan. The D gene is left open where the match is weak.

j_call v_call d_call cdr3_aa cdr3_nt
TRBJ1-6 TRBV7-9 TRBD1 CASSYWTGDYNSPLHF TGTGCCAGCAGCTATTGGACAGGAGACTATAATTCACCCCTCCACTTT
TRBJ1-6 TRBV9 TRBD1 CASSVTGTGNSPLHF TGTGCCAGCAGCGTAACCGGGACAGGGAATTCACCCCTCCACTTT
TRBJ1-3 TRBV7-9 TRBD1 CASSSRQGSGNTIYF TGTGCCAGCAGCTCAAGACAGGGATCAGGAAACACCATATATTTT
TRBJ2-3 TRBV4-3 - CASSQRGISTDTQYF TGCGCCAGCAGCCAGAGAGGGATCAGCACAGATACGCAGTATTTT
TRBJ1-2 TRBV19 - CASSPRDKGYTF TGTGCCAGTAGTCCGAGGGACAAGGGCTACACCTTC
TRBJ2-7 TRBV5-1 - CASSLGVWRTYEQYF TGCGCCAGCAGCTTGGGAGTCTGGCGGACCTACGAGCAGTACTTC
TRBJ1-2 TRBV7-9 TRBD1 CASSPARTGLNYGYTF TGTGCCAGCAGCCCTGCCCGGACAGGGTTAAACTATGGCTACACCTTC
TRBJ2-7 TRBV5-5 - CASSSAPSGEQYF TGTGCCAGCAGTTCGGCCCCTTCGGGCGAGCAGTACTTC
TRBJ2-2 TRBV9 TRBD2 CASSAPLAGARNTGELFF TGTGCCAGCAGCGCTCCACTAGCGGGGGCCCGGAACACCGGGGAGCTGTTTTTT
TRBJ1-6 TRBV18 - CASSPGGNYNSPLHF TGTGCCAGCTCACCCGGGGGGAACTATAATTCACCCCTCCACTTT
TRBJ1-3 TRBV18 - CASSPGLGNTIYF TGTGCCAGCTCACCGGGACTTGGAAACACCATATATTTT
TRBJ1-4 TRBV5-1 - CASSSQGPNEKLFF TGCGCCAGCAGCTCCCAGGGCCCCAATGAAAAACTGTTTTTT
TRBJ1-1 TRBV7-2 - CASSLGQRNTEAFF TGTGCCAGCAGCTTAGGACAGAGAAACACTGAAGCTTTCTTT
TRBJ1-2 TRBV9 TRBD1 CASSVMRDSLNYGYTF TGTGCCAGCAGCGTAATGCGGGACAGTCTTAACTATGGCTACACCTTC
TRBJ1-4 TRBV5-1 - CASSMEGADEKLFF TGCGCCAGCAGCATGGAAGGGGCAGATGAAAAACTGTTTTTT
TRBJ2-4 TRBV6-1 TRBD2 CASSVKGRDIQYF TGTGCCAGCAGTGTTAAAGGGAGGGACATTCAGTACTTC
TRBJ2-1 TRBV5-1 - CASRPGQNNEQFF TGCGCCAGCAGGCCCGGACAGAACAATGAGCAGTTCTTC
TRBJ1-3 TRBV11-2 - CASSFIQGTGNTIYF TGTGCCAGCAGCTTTATTCAGGGTACTGGAAACACCATATATTTT
TRBJ2-2 TRBV5-1 TRBD2 CASSREGTNTGELFF TGCGCCAGCAGCCGGGAGGGTACGAACACCGGGGAGCTGTTTTTT
TRBJ2-1 TRBV18 TRBD2 CASSPALAGSYNEQFF TGTGCCAGCTCACCCGCCCTAGCGGGGTCCTACAATGAGCAGTTCTTC
TRBJ2-5 TRBV5-6 - CASSGVYETQYF TGTGCCAGCAGCGGAGTTTATGAGACCCAGTACTTC
TRBJ2-5 TRBV29-1 TRBD2 CSVGGLAGGEQYF TGCAGCGTTGGCGGACTAGCGGGAGGTGAGCAGTACTTC
TRBJ1-1 TRBV19 TRBD1 CASRGMTGLNTEAFF TGTGCCAGTAGGGGGATGACAGGGCTGAACACTGAAGCTTTCTTT
TRBJ1-2 TRBV5-1 - CASSLGGGAGGYTF TGCGCCAGCAGCTTGGGTGGGGGCGCAGGCGGCTACACCTTC
TRBJ2-6 TRBV11-2 - CASSFAGIPGANVLTF TGTGCCAGCAGCTTTGCGGGGATCCCTGGGGCCAACGTCCTGACTTTC
TRBJ1-4 TRBV11-2 - CASSLFGSSNEKLFF TGTGCCAGCAGCTTATTTGGGAGTTCTAATGAAAAACTGTTTTTT
TRBJ2-5 TRBV7-9 TRBD1 CASSLEGASETQYF TGTGCCAGCAGCTTAGAGGGGGCTTCGGAGACCCAGTACTTC
TRBJ1-1 TRBV6-1 - CASSANRDYDTEAFF TGTGCCAGCAGTGCGAACAGGGATTATGACACTGAAGCTTTCTTT
TRBJ1-2 TRBV5-1 - CASSLVPGDYGYTF TGCGCCAGCAGCTTGGTTCCGGGGGATTATGGCTACACCTTC
TRBJ1-1 TRBV5-6 TRBD1 CASSLGTGGSTEAFF TGTGCCAGCAGCCTAGGGACAGGGGGAAGCACTGAAGCTTTCTTT
TRBJ1-2 TRBV2 TRBD1 CATRGGGLINGYTF TGTGCCACCCGAGGAGGGGGCTTGATTAATGGCTACACCTTC
TRBJ1-2 TRBV18 TRBD1 CASSPGTGEGYGYTF TGTGCCAGCTCACCAGGGACAGGGGAAGGCTATGGCTACACCTTC
TRBJ1-2 TRBV7-9 - CASSSRDYGYTF TGTGCCAGCAGTAGCAGGGACTATGGCTACACCTTC
TRBJ2-1 TRBV7-9 - CASTSNEQFF TGTGCCAGCACTTCCAATGAGCAGTTCTTC
TRBJ2-3 TRBV4-3 TRBD2 CASSRYTQRTSGREADTQYF TGCGCCAGCAGCCGTTACACACAAAGGACTAGCGGGAGAGAGGCAGATACGCAGTATTTT
TRBJ1-2 TRBV7-3 TRBD1 CASSPQGNYGYTF TGTGCCAGCTCCCCACAGGGGAACTATGGCTACACCTTC
TRBJ2-7 TRBV6-1 TRBD1 CASREGGRGYYEQYF TGTGCCAGCAGAGAAGGGGGCAGGGGGTACTACGAGCAGTACTTC
TRBJ2-1 TRBV4-1 TRBD2 CASSQGLAGGLNEQFF TGCGCCAGCAGCCAGGGACTAGCGGGAGGGCTCAATGAGCAGTTCTTC
TRBJ2-5 TRBV18 TRBD1 CASSLDRTGATQYF TGTGCCAGCTCACTCGACAGGACAGGGGCAACCCAGTACTTC
TRBJ1-5 TRBV18 TRBD1 CASSQGTGGDSNQPQHF TGTGCCAGCTCCCAAGGGACAGGGGGGGATAGCAATCAGCCCCAGCATTTT
TRBJ1-4 TRBV19 - CASSTDSYEKLFF TGTGCCAGTAGTACGGACAGCTATGAAAAACTGTTTTTT